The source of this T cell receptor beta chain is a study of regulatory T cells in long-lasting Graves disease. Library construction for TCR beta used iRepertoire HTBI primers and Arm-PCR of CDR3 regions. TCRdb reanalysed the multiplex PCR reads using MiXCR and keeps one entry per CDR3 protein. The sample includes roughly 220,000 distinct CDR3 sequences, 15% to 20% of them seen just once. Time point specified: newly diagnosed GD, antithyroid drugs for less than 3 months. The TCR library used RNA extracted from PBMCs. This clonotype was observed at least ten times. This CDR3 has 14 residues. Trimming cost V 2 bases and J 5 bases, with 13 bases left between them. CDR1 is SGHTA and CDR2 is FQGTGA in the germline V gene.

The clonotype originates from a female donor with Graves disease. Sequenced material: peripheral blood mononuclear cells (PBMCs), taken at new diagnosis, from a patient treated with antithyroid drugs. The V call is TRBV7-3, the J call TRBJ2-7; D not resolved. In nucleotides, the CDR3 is TGTGCCAGCAGCTTAGCGGCAGGTCGCCACGAGCAGTACTTC. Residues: CASSLAAGRHEQYF.